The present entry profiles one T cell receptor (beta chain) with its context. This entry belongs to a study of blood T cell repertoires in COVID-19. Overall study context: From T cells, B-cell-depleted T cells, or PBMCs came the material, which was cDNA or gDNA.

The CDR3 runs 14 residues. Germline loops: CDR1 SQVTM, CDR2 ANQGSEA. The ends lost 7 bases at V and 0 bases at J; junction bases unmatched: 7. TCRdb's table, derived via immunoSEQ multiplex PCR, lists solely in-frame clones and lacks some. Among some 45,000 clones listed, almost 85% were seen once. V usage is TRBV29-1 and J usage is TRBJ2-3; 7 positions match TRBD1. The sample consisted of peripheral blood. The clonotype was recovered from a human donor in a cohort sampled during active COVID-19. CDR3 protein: CSGEGQASTDTQYF. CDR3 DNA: TGCAGCGGGGAAGGACAGGCTAGCACAGATACGCAGTATTTT.